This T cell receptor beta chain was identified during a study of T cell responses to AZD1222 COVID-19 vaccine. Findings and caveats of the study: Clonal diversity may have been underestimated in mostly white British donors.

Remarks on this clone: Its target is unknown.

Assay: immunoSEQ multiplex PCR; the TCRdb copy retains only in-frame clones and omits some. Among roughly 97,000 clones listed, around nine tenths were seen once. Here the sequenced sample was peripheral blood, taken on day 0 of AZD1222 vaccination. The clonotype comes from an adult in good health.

The CDR3 sequence: CASSYSQGANEQFF. The CDR3 DNA follows: TGTGCCAGCAGTTACAGTCAGGGGGCAAATGAGCAGTTCTTC. The rearrangement joins TRBV6-2 or TRBV6-3 to TRBJ2-1, with 8 bases lining up with TRBD1. The CDR3 runs to 14 residues. Trimming removed 2 bases from V and 7 bases from J; junction bases left unmatched: 4. Germline loops: CDR1 MNHEY, CDR2 SVGEGT.